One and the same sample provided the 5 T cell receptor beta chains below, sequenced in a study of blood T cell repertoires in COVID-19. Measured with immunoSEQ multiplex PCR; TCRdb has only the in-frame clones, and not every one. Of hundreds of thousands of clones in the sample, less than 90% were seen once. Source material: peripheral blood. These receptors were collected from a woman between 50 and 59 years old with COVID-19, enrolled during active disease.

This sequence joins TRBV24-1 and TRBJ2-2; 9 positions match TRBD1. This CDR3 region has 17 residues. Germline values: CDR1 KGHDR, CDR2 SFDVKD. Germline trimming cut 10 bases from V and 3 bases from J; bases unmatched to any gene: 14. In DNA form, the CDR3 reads TGTGCCACTGGGACAGGGAATCTTGCCGGGGACACCGGGGAGCTGTTTTTT. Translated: CATGTGNLAGDTGELFF.

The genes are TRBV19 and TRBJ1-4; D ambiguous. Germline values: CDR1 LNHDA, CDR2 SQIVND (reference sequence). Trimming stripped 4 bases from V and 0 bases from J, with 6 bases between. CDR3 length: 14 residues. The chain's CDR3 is CASSTQTTNEKLFF. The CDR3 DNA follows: TGTGCCAGTAGTACTCAGACAACTAATGAAAAACTGTTTTTT.

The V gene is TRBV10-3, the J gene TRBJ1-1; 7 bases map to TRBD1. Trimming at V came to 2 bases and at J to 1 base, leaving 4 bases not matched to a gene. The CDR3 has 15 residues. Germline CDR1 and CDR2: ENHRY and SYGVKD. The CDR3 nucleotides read TGTGCCATCAGTGAGGACAGGGTGGGGAACACTGAAGCTTTCTTT. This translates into CAISEDRVGNTEAFF.

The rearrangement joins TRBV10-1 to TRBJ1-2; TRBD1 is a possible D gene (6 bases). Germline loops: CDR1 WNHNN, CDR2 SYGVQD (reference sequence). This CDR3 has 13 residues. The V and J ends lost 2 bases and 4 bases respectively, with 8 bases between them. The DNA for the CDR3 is TGCGCCAGCAGTGAGGGACAGTCCTATGGCTACACCTTC. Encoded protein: CASSEGQSYGYTF.

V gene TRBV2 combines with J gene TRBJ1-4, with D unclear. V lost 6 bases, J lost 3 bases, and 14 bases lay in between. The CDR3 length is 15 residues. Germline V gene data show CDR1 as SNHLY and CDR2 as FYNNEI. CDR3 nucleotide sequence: TGTGCCAGCAGAGGTCAAGGGAGGGCTAATGAAAAACTGTTTTTT. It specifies CASRGQGRANEKLFF.